The clone carrying this T cell receptor beta chain has just a few counts. What it binds is unknown. This sample stems from a study of T cells after yellow fever vaccination. As for the study in general: When fractions had low cell numbers, they were prepared with SMART-Seq v4 Ultra Low Input. Study outcomes and limitations: The booster saw the reappearance of most primary-vaccination clones (approximately 97% CD4, about 90% CD8).

TCRdb ran MiXCR on the 5' RACE reads and lists one entry per CDR3 protein. The sample lists about 310,000 distinct CDR3 sequences, 3% to 4.5% occurring once. Germline assignment: CDR1 PRHDT and CDR2 FYEKMQ (reference sequence). Trimming stripped 5 bases from V and 6 bases from J, with 10 bases between. CDR3 size: 13 residues. The chain recombines TRBV13 with TRBJ1-4; D gene ambiguous. The source material was PBMCs, sampled on the day of the yellow fever booster vaccination. The TCR originated in a young man who received the YFV17D yellow fever vaccine. The CDR3 coding sequence is TGTGCCAGCAGCCCACCGAGGGATGAAAAACTGTTTTTT. The encoded protein is CASSPPRDEKLFF.